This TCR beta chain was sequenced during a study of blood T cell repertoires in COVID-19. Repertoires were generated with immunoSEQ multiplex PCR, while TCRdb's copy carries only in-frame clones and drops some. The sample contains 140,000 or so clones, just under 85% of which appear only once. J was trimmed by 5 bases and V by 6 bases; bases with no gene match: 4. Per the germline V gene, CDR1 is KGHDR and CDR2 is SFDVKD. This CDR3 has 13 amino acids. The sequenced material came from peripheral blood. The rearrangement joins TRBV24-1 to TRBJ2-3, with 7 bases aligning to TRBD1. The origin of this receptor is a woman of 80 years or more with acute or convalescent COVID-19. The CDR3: CATSPTGLDTQYF. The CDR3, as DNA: TGTGCCACCAGTCCGACAGGGTTAGATACGCAGTATTTT.